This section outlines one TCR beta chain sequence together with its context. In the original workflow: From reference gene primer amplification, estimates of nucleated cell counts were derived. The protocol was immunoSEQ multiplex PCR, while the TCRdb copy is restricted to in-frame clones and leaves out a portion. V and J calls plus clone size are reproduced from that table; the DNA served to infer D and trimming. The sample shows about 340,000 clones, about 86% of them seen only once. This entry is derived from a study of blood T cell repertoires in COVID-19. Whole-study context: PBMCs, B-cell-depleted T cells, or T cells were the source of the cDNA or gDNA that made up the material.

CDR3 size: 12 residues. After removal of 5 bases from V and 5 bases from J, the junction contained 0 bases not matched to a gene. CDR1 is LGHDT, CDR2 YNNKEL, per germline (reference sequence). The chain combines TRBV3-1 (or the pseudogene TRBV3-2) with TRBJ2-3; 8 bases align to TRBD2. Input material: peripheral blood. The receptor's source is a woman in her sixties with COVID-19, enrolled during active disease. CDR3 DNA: TGTGCCAGCAGCGCGGGGGGAGATACGCAGTATTTT. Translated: CASSAGGDTQYF.